The rows below give T cell receptor beta chains drawn from one sample of a study of blood T cell repertoires in COVID-19. Profiling relied on immunoSEQ multiplex PCR, and the TCRdb table lists in-frame clones only, not all of them. The sample includes 350,000 to 450,000 clones, about 90% of them seen just once. The sample was PBMCs or T cells enriched from blood (not recorded which). The receptors derive from a man aged 35 to 55 in a cohort exposed to, infected with or recovered from COVID-19 (not recorded which). Both conserved end residues are part of each CDR3. D genes are given only for firm matches.

J,V,D,CDR3,DNA
TRBJ2-1,TRBV7-8,TRBD2,CASSPMGLAGPNSYNEQFF,TGTGCCAGCAGCCCAATGGGGCTAGCGGGACCCAACTCCTACAATGAGCAGTTCTTC
TRBJ1-2,TRBV6-2/TRBV6-3,.,CASSYEEGTKSYGYTF,TGTGCCAGCAGTTACGAGGAGGGAACCAAATCCTATGGCTACACCTTC
TRBJ1-4,TRBV7-6,TRBD1,CASSPGTANEKLFF,TGTGCCAGCAGCCCCGGGACAGCTAATGAAAAACTGTTTTTT
TRBJ1-1,TRBV18,.,CASSPGPVPNTEAFF,TGTGCCAGCTCACCGGGGCCAGTTCCGAACACTGAAGCTTTCTTT
TRBJ1-5,TRBV5-1,TRBD1,CASSPDRENQPQHF,TGCGCCAGCAGCCCCGACAGGGAAAATCAGCCCCAGCATTTT
TRBJ2-3,TRBV19,TRBD1,CASSVSGTGADTQYF,TGTGCCAGTAGTGTCTCCGGGACAGGGGCAGATACGCAGTATTTT
TRBJ1-5,TRBV2,.,CASSGERATNQPQHF,TGTGCCAGCAGTGGAGAGAGGGCTACCAATCAGCCCCAGCATTTT
TRBJ1-1,TRBV7-8,.,CASSLAPQNSEAFF,TGTGCCAGCAGCTTAGCCCCCCAAAATTCTGAAGCTTTCTTT
TRBJ1-4,TRBV2,.,CASSGPGPTNEKLFF,TGTGCCAGCAGTGGGCCGGGTCCAACTAATGAAAAACTGTTTTTT
TRBJ2-5,TRBV28,.,CASSSLPLRVLRETQYF,TGTGCCAGCAGCTCTCTACCCCTCAGGGTCCTTCGAGAGACCCAGTACTTC
TRBJ2-1,TRBV3-1/TRBV3-2,TRBD2,CASSPSGGGSYNEQFF,TGTGCCAGCAGCCCTAGCGGGGGGGGCTCCTACAATGAGCAGTTCTTC
TRBJ2-3,TRBV3-1/TRBV3-2,TRBD2,CASSPLAGATDTQYF,TGTGCCAGCAGCCCGCTAGCGGGAGCCACAGATACGCAGTATTTT
TRBJ2-1,TRBV11-2,TRBD1,CASNEGQGNYNEQFF,TGTGCCAGCAACGAGGGACAGGGAAACTACAATGAGCAGTTCTTC
TRBJ2-3,TRBV6-6,TRBD1,CASSYRQGVTDTQYF,TGTGCCAGCAGTTACCGACAGGGGGTTACAGATACGCAGTATTTT
TRBJ2-5,TRBV15,.,CATSRDFGTPQETQYF,TGTGCCACCAGCAGAGATTTCGGGACACCGCAAGAGACCCAGTACTTC
TRBJ2-3,TRBV18,TRBD2,CASSPGTSGGTTDTQYF,TGTGCCAGCTCACCAGGGACTAGCGGGGGAACCACAGATACGCAGTATTTT
TRBJ2-1,TRBV7-8,TRBD2,CASSFGSKAGSFYNEQFF,TGTGCCAGCAGCTTTGGGTCAAAAGCGGGAAGTTTCTACAATGAGCAGTTCTTC
TRBJ2-7,TRBV15,.,CATSPGLLTYEQYF,TGTGCCACCAGCCCGGGACTCCTAACCTACGAGCAGTACTTC
TRBJ1-2,TRBV29-1,.,CSALGRYGYTF,TGCAGCGCCCTTGGGAGGTACGGCTACACCTTC
TRBJ2-6,TRBV28,.,CASSPPTSGANVLTF,TGTGCCAGCAGTCCTCCTACCTCTGGGGCCAACGTCCTGACTTTC
TRBJ2-6,TRBV1,.,CTSSHPRGPSSGANVLTF,TGCACCAGCAGCCACCCCCGTGGTCCGAGCTCTGGGGCCAACGTCCTGACTTTC
TRBJ2-1,TRBV5-4,TRBD2,CASSITASGYNEQFF,TGTGCCAGCTCCATCACGGCTAGCGGCTACAATGAGCAGTTCTTC
TRBJ2-7,TRBV6-5,TRBD2,CASSLAGGPPYEQYF,TGTGCCAGCAGTTTGGCGGGAGGGCCTCCCTACGAGCAGTACTTC
TRBJ2-1,TRBV28,.,CASSPLSGEASNEQFF,TGTGCCAGCAGTCCCCTTAGCGGTGAAGCGAGTAATGAGCAGTTCTTC
TRBJ1-4,TRBV5-1,TRBD1,CASSPGQPNEKLFF,TGCGCCAGCAGCCCGGGACAGCCTAATGAAAAACTGTTTTTT
TRBJ1-2,TRBV25-1,.,CASSESYLYGYTF,TGTGCCAGCAGTGAATCCTATCTCTATGGCTACACCTTC
TRBJ1-4,TRBV4-1,TRBD1,CASSQVQGLNEKLFF,TGCGCCAGCAGCCAGGTACAGGGGTTAAATGAAAAACTGTTTTTT